A selection of T cell receptor beta chains follows, all from one sample in a study of blood T cell repertoires in COVID-19. Using immunoSEQ multiplex PCR, the repertoire was profiled, and TCRdb retains in-frame clones only, with some absent. The sample comprises 250,000 or so clones, 88% of which are singletons, and around 3.2% rests with the top ten. The sequenced sample was PBMCs or T cells enriched from blood (not recorded which). Source of these receptors: a woman in her forties who had been exposed to COVID-19. The CDR3 runs from the conserved cysteine through the conserved F or W. The D gene is left open where the match is weak. The size entry is marked missing in some rows and otherwise reads once, few, many or a size class.

clone size	J gene	D gene	V gene	CDR3 protein	CDR3 DNA
.	TRBJ1-4	.	TRBV6-5	CASSYGQLPTHEKLFF	TGTGCCAGCAGTTACGGACAACTCCCTACCCATGAAAAACTGTTTTTT
.	TRBJ2-2	.	TRBV13	CASRRGSNTGELFF	TGTGCCAGCCGGAGGGGCTCGAACACCGGGGAGCTGTTTTTT
.	TRBJ2-1	TRBD1	TRBV6-4	CASSEMAGGNEQFF	TGTGCCAGCAGTGAGATGGCAGGGGGCAATGAGCAGTTCTTC
.	TRBJ1-1	.	TRBV28	CASSLYVRGNTEAFF	TGTGCCAGCAGTTTATATGTCAGGGGGAACACTGAAGCTTTCTTT
.	TRBJ2-5	TRBD1	TRBV7-9	CASSLSRQGKETQYF	TGTGCCAGCAGCTTATCTAGACAGGGGAAAGAGACCCAGTACTTC
.	TRBJ1-5	.	TRBV7-8	CASGYGGPHNGGNQPQHF	TGTGCCAGCGGGTATGGGGGCCCACATAATGGTGGCAATCAGCCCCAGCATTTT
.	TRBJ1-5	.	TRBV5-1	CASSPGGNGNQPQHF	TGTGCCAGCTCCCCGGGCGGGAATGGCAATCAGCCCCAGCATTTT
.	TRBJ2-6	.	TRBV18	CASSPNRGFGANVLTF	TGTGCCAGCTCACCAAATCGGGGGTTTGGGGCCAACGTCCTGACTTTC
few	TRBJ2-1	TRBD1	TRBV7-2	CASSLTYRGNNEQFF	TGTGCCAGCAGCTTAACATACAGGGGAAACAATGAGCAGTTCTTC
.	TRBJ2-2	TRBD2	TRBV10-3	CAISPPLAGGTGELFF	TGTGCCATCAGCCCCCCCCTCGCGGGGGGGACCGGGGAGCTGTTTTTT
.	TRBJ2-1	.	TRBV27	CASSFDSTAGWDEQFF	TGTGCCAGCAGTTTCGACTCGACGGCGGGATGGGATGAGCAGTTCTTC
.	TRBJ2-1	.	TRBV7-2	CASSLFSGDNEQFF	TGTGCCAGCAGCTTATTTTCAGGGGACAATGAGCAGTTCTTC
.	TRBJ2-7	.	TRBV6-6	CASSASGAYEQYF	TGTGCCAGCAGCGCGTCGGGGGCCTACGAGCAGTACTTC
few	TRBJ2-5	TRBD2	TRBV9	CASSVLAGYDETQYF	TGTGCCAGCAGCGTTCTAGCGGGGTACGATGAGACCCAGTACTTC
.	TRBJ2-1	TRBD1	TRBV2	CASKDPVATGAGNEQFF	TGTGCCAGCAAGGACCCCGTCGCGACAGGGGCGGGCAATGAGCAGTTCTTC
.	TRBJ2-7	.	TRBV5-5	CASSLAGGFLDYEQYF	TGTGCCAGCAGCTTGGCCGGCGGATTTTTAGACTACGAGCAGTACTTC
once	TRBJ2-3	TRBD1	TRBV7-2	CASSPSDFRDRGPSDTQYF	TGTGCCAGCAGCCCTTCAGATTTCCGGGACAGGGGTCCGTCAGATACGCAGTATTTT
.	TRBJ2-1	TRBD1	TRBV11-2	CASSIYQGAPGNEQFF	TGTGCCAGCAGCATCTACCAGGGGGCGCCAGGGAATGAGCAGTTCTTC
.	TRBJ2-5	TRBD2	TRBV19	CASSLEWGGQETQYF	TGTGCCAGTAGTCTCGAATGGGGGGGACAAGAGACCCAGTACTTC
once	TRBJ2-2	TRBD2	TRBV19	CASSAGEGPRELFF	TGTGCCAGTAGTGCGGGGGAGGGCCCAAGGGAGCTGTTTTTT
.	TRBJ2-1	.	TRBV5-1	CASSLRRASALWVSSYNEQFF	TGTGCCAGCAGCTTACGGCGCGCTAGCGCGCTGTGGGTGAGTTCCTACAATGAGCAGTTCTTC
.	TRBJ1-1	.	TRBV21-1	CASSKEYGQGGKKNTEAFF	TGTGCCAGCAGCAAAGAGTATGGACAGGGAGGCAAGAAGAACACTGAAGCTTTCTTT
.	TRBJ2-6	.	TRBV19	CASSGLGRGLVRGANVLTF	TGTGCCAGTAGTGGTCTAGGCAGGGGATTAGTAAGGGGGGCCAACGTCCTGACTTTC
.	TRBJ1-4	.	TRBV19	CASSNARVNEKLFF	TGTGCCAGTAGTAATGCCAGGGTAAATGAAAAACTGTTTTTT
.	TRBJ1-4	.	TRBV19	CATCRRAGPTNEKLFF	TGTGCCACCTGTCGTCGGGCAGGGCCAACTAATGAAAAACTGTTTTTT